One and the same sample provided the 25 T cell receptor beta chains below, sequenced in a study of blood T cell repertoires in COVID-19. TCRdb's table, derived via immunoSEQ multiplex PCR, lists solely in-frame clones and lacks some. The repertoire includes 150,000 to 180,000 clones, 75% to 95% of them detected once, and about 0.55% sits in the top ten. Sample: peripheral blood. The receptors here all came from a man in his fifties with acute or convalescent COVID-19.

The V and J genes are TRBV7-2 and TRBJ1-3; D is unclear. V shed 1 base and J shed 4 bases, with 14 bases lying between them. This CDR3 comprises 16 residues. Germline V gives CDR1 SGHTA, CDR2 FQGNSA. The DNA for the CDR3 is TGTGCCAGCAGCTTAGGGATCCCCGCAGCGGGAAACACCATATATTTT. Translated: CASSLGIPAAGNTIYF.

As to this clone: The same CDR3 is also encoded by other DNA sequences in this sample. The chain joins TRBV18 to TRBJ2-3; weak D call: TRBD2 (6 bases). CDR1 and CDR2 (germline): KGHSH, LQKENI. V lost 3 bases, J lost 1 base, and 8 bases lay in between. CDR3 length: 14 residues. This CDR3 reads CASSPPSGTDTQYF. CDR3 DNA sequence: TGTGCCAGCTCACCGCCTAGCGGCACAGATACGCAGTATTTT.

The chain couples TRBV19 to TRBJ1-4; D might be TRBD1 (5 bases). Looked up from germline, CDR1 is LNHDA and CDR2 is SQIVND (reference sequence). Deletions cut 9 bases from V and 2 bases from J, with 13 bases between. The CDR3 contains 14 residues. As DNA, the CDR3 is TGTGCCAGCCTACGGCAGGGTACTAATGAAAAACTGTTTTTT. Translating it yields CASLRQGTNEKLFF.

This chain uses TRBV9 with TRBJ2-2; 10 bases match TRBD2. Germline values: CDR1 SGDLS, CDR2 YYNGEE. This CDR3 region has 15 residues. Trimming cost V 3 bases and J 4 bases; bases outside gene matches: 3. The CDR3 bases are TGTGCCAGCAGCGACCCTAGCGGGGGCACCGGGGAGCTGTTTTTT. Encoded protein: CASSDPSGGTGELFF.

The chain couples TRBV12-3 or TRBV12-4 to TRBJ2-7, with 7 bases aligning to TRBD1. V trimming: 6 bases; J trimming: 1 base; junction bases outside the gene matches: 3. This CDR3 spans 13 amino acids. The CDR3 nucleotides are TGTGCCAGCAGCCGGGACAGTTCCTACGAGCAGTACTTC. Amino acid sequence: CASSRDSSYEQYF.

The chain joins TRBV6-6 to TRBJ2-7; 8 positions agree with TRBD2. The junction had 4 bases not matched to a gene; V was cut back by 4 bases and J by 5 bases. Germline CDR1 MNHNY, CDR2 SVGAGI (reference sequence). This CDR3 has 13 amino acids. The CDR3 spells CASSFGGANEQYV. The CDR3 bases are TGTGCCAGCAGTTTCGGGGGGGCGAACGAGCAGTACGTC.

The rearrangement joins TRBV6-5 to TRBJ1-5, with no clear D. The germline V gene encodes CDR1 MNHEY and CDR2 SVGAGI. Trimming shortened V by 6 bases and J by 9 bases, and 18 bases separated the two germline ends. This CDR3 is built from 14 residues. The CDR3 loop reads CASSALGPHRPQHF. The CDR3 DNA follows: TGTGCCAGCAGCGCTCTAGGCCCGCATCGGCCCCAGCATTTT.

V is TRBV3-1 (or the pseudogene TRBV3-2) and J is TRBJ2-7; unclear D gene. The V end lost 1 base, the J end lost 0 bases, and 7 bases lay between the germline ends. Germline V gene sequence: CDR1 LGHDT, CDR2 YNNKEL (reference sequence). The CDR3 sequence is 14 residues long. The CDR3 reads CASSQVARSYEQYV. The CDR3 DNA reads TGTGCCAGCAGCCAAGTAGCCCGCTCCTACGAGCAGTACGTC.

This chain joins TRBV7-8 and TRBJ1-5; D unresolved. V was shortened by 6 bases and J by 0 bases, with 18 bases between the two germline ends. The CDR3 runs 17 residues. Germline V gives CDR1 SGHVS, CDR2 FQNEAQ. The CDR3 nucleotides are TGTGCCAGCAGAATCGAGGGAGCGTGGGGTAGCAATCAGCCCCAGCATTTT. This codes for CASRIEGAWGSNQPQHF.

The chain is built from TRBV6-5 and TRBJ1-4, with 7 bases that match TRBD1. CDR1 MNHEY and CDR2 SVGAGI come from the germline V gene. V gave up 6 bases and J gave up 0 bases; unmatched junction bases: 4. The CDR3 contains 15 residues. The CDR3 DNA reads TGTGCCAGCAGGACAGGGTCGGCAACTAATGAAAAACTGTTTTTT. Translation gives CASRTGSATNEKLFF.

This clone was detected only a few times. This rearrangement joins TRBV30 to TRBJ2-2, with D possibly TRBD2 on 6 matching bases. This CDR3 is built from 17 residues. CDR1 is GTSNPN, CDR2 SVGIG, per germline (reference sequence). Trimming took off 0 bases at V and 4 bases at J, with 18 bases between the two ends. CDR3 in amino acids: CAWSVRGSGGLTGELFF. The CDR3 DNA reads as TGTGCCTGGAGTGTACGGGGGAGTGGAGGTCTCACCGGGGAGCTGTTTTTT.

In DNA form, the CDR3 reads TGTGCCAGCAGCCATCATGACAGGGGGCTCACCGGGGAGCTGTTTTTT. Translated: CASSHHDRGLTGELFF. J is TRBJ2-2 and V is TRBV3-1 (or the pseudogene TRBV3-2), with 10 bases that match TRBD1. Germline loops: CDR1 LGHDT, CDR2 YNNKEL (reference sequence). The junction had 5 bases not matched to a gene; V was cut back by 3 bases and J by 4 bases. The CDR3 sequence is 16 residues long.

V is TRBV7-9 and J is TRBJ2-1, with TRBD2 matching over 8 bases. Germline CDR1 is SEHNR and CDR2 is FQNEAQ (reference sequence). Unmatched junction bases numbered 10, after V lost 6 bases and J lost 3 bases. The CDR3 covers 16 residues. The CDR3 nucleotides read TGTGCCAGCAGTTCTTTTGCGGGAGGCATCTACAATGAGCAGTTCTTC. Its translation is CASSSFAGGIYNEQFF.

In nucleotides, the CDR3 is TGTGCCAGCAGTTTTGGGGACAGGCCTTTCGAGCAGTACTTC. Protein: CASSFGDRPFEQYF. The rearrangement joins TRBV27 to TRBJ2-7; 8 bases map to TRBD1. The junction had 7 bases not matched to a gene; V was cut back by 3 bases and J by 6 bases. The CDR3 is 14 amino acids. The germline gives CDR1 MNHEY, CDR2 SMNVEV (reference sequence).

The gene calls are TRBV18 and TRBJ2-4; no firm D call. Trimming removed 3 bases from V and 0 bases from J, with 12 bases in between. The CDR3 length is 16 residues. The germline V gene has CDR1 KGHSH and CDR2 LQKENI. In nucleotides, the CDR3 is TGTGCCAGCTCACCGACGGAGATTCTAGCCAAAAACATTCAGTACTTC. Translating gives CASSPTEILAKNIQYF.

The gene calls are TRBV7-2 and TRBJ1-1, with D possibly matching TRBD1 (5 bases). Between the trimmed V and J ends, which lost 3 bases and 1 base, there was a span of 9 bases. This CDR3 has 14 amino acids. Germline CDR1 is SGHTA and CDR2 is FQGNSA. For the CDR3, the DNA is TGTGCCAGCAGCTTCGGGACTGGGAACACTGAAGCTTTCTTT. Its translation: CASSFGTGNTEAFF.

The J gene is TRBJ1-1, the V gene TRBV7-8, with 7 bases identical to TRBD1. V trimming: 4 bases; J trimming: 11 bases; junction bases outside the gene matches: 10. The V gene's germline CDR1 is SGHVS and CDR2 FQNEAQ. This CDR3 contains 13 residues. This chain's CDR3 is CASSYRREGAAFF. DNA for the CDR3: TGTGCCAGCAGCTACCGCCGGGAGGGGGCGGCTTTCTTT.

The CDR3 DNA reads TGCGCCAGCAGCCAAACCGGGACAGGGACCTACGAGCAGTACTTC. Amino acid sequence: CASSQTGTGTYEQYF. This chain uses TRBV4-1 with TRBJ2-7, with 9 bases aligning to TRBD1. J gave up 2 bases and V 2 bases, and 4 bases lay outside the gene matches. Germline V gives CDR1 MGHRA, CDR2 YSYEKL. The CDR3 runs to 15 residues.

V and J are TRBV28 and TRBJ2-1; possible D gene TRBD2, 7 bases. The germline gives CDR1 MDHEN, CDR2 SYDVKM. Trimming shortened V by 7 bases and J by 2 bases, and 15 bases separated the two germline ends. This CDR3 contains 15 residues. Written as DNA, the CDR3 is TGTGCCAGCACCGCCGGGGGGCAGGCCTACAATGAGCAGTTCTTC. Translated, it gives CASTAGGQAYNEQFF. The variable domain in full, with the rest retrieved from reference TRBV28 and TRBJ2-1, is DVKVTQSSRYLVKRTGEKVFLECVQDMDHENMFWYRQDPGLGLRLIYFSYDVKMKEKGDIPEGYSVSREKKERFSLILESASTNQTSMYLCASTAGGQAYNEQFFGPGTRLTVL.

The rearrangement links TRBV3-1 (or the pseudogene TRBV3-2) to TRBJ2-1; 11 bases fit TRBD2. Per the germline V gene, CDR1 is LGHDT and CDR2 is YNNKEL (reference sequence). This CDR3 is built from 15 residues. The V segment lost 5 bases and the J segment 6 bases; nucleotides outside the gene matches: 6. The DNA for the CDR3 is TGTGCCAGCAGCTATATAGCGGGGGGGTTCAATGAGCAGTTCTTC. As protein: CASSYIAGGFNEQFF.

V gene TRBV27 combines with J gene TRBJ1-5; the D gene is possibly TRBD1 (5 bases). The CDR3 totals 16 residues. V dropped 3 bases and J dropped 2 bases, with 14 bases sitting between them. CDR1 is MNHEY, CDR2 SMNVEV, per germline (reference sequence). The CDR3 DNA reads TGTGCCAGCAGTTTCGGGGGGTCTCCCGGCAATCAGCCCCAGCATTTT. This sequence encodes CASSFGGSPGNQPQHF.

This chain uses TRBV7-3 with TRBJ1-2; D unresolved. The CDR3 extends over 12 amino acids. The V end was cut by 2 bases, the J end by 4 bases, with 5 bases between. Germline V gene sequence: CDR1 SGHTA, CDR2 FQGTGA. In nucleotides, the CDR3 is TGTGCCAGCAGCTTACTACTCTATGGCTACACCTTC. Its translation: CASSLLLYGYTF.

The CDR3 region has the DNA TGCGCCAGCAGCTTGGCTCAGGCGGGGGAGTTTATGGATGGCTACACCTTC. Its translation is CASSLAQAGEFMDGYTF. The V call is TRBV5-1, the J call TRBJ1-2, with D perhaps TRBD1 (5 bases). CDR3 size: 17 residues. Trimming took off 0 bases at V and 6 bases at J, with 21 bases between the two ends. Germline loops: CDR1 SGHRS, CDR2 YFSETQ.

This sequence joins TRBV28 and TRBJ1-2; D is undetermined. Germline V lookup: CDR1 MDHEN, CDR2 SYDVKM. V was pared by 6 bases and J by 2 bases, with 10 bases between. The CDR3 contains 13 residues. Here the CDR3 DNA reads TGTGCCAGCAGCGGAGGAGGGAACTATGGCTACACCTTC. The encoded protein is CASSGGGNYGYTF.

The J gene is TRBJ1-4, the V gene TRBV2; 9 positions match TRBD1. V trimming: 6 bases; J trimming: 7 bases; junction bases outside the gene matches: 3. The CDR3 is made up of 13 amino acids. Germline values: CDR1 SNHLY, CDR2 FYNNEI. Here the CDR3 DNA reads TGTGCCAGCAGGACAGGGGGTTTTGAAAAACTGTTTTTT. Translation gives CASRTGGFEKLFF.